This TCR beta chain was sequenced during a study of blood T cell repertoires in COVID-19. This CDR3 region has 15 residues. Germline V gene data show CDR1 as SGHRS and CDR2 as YFSETQ. V trimming: 0 bases; J trimming: 3 bases; junction bases outside the gene matches: 2. Data came from immunoSEQ multiplex PCR; TCRdb stores just in-frame clones and leaves some out. The sample holds about 150,000 clones, roughly 80% seen once. This rearrangement joins TRBV5-1 to TRBJ1-4, with 7 nucleotides matching TRBD1. The material sequenced was peripheral blood. This clonotype was obtained from a woman of 80 years or more with COVID-19, enrolled during active disease. This CDR3 is CASSLVQGSNEKLFF. DNA of the CDR3: TGCGCCAGCAGCTTGGTACAGGGGTCTAATGAAAAACTGTTTTTT.